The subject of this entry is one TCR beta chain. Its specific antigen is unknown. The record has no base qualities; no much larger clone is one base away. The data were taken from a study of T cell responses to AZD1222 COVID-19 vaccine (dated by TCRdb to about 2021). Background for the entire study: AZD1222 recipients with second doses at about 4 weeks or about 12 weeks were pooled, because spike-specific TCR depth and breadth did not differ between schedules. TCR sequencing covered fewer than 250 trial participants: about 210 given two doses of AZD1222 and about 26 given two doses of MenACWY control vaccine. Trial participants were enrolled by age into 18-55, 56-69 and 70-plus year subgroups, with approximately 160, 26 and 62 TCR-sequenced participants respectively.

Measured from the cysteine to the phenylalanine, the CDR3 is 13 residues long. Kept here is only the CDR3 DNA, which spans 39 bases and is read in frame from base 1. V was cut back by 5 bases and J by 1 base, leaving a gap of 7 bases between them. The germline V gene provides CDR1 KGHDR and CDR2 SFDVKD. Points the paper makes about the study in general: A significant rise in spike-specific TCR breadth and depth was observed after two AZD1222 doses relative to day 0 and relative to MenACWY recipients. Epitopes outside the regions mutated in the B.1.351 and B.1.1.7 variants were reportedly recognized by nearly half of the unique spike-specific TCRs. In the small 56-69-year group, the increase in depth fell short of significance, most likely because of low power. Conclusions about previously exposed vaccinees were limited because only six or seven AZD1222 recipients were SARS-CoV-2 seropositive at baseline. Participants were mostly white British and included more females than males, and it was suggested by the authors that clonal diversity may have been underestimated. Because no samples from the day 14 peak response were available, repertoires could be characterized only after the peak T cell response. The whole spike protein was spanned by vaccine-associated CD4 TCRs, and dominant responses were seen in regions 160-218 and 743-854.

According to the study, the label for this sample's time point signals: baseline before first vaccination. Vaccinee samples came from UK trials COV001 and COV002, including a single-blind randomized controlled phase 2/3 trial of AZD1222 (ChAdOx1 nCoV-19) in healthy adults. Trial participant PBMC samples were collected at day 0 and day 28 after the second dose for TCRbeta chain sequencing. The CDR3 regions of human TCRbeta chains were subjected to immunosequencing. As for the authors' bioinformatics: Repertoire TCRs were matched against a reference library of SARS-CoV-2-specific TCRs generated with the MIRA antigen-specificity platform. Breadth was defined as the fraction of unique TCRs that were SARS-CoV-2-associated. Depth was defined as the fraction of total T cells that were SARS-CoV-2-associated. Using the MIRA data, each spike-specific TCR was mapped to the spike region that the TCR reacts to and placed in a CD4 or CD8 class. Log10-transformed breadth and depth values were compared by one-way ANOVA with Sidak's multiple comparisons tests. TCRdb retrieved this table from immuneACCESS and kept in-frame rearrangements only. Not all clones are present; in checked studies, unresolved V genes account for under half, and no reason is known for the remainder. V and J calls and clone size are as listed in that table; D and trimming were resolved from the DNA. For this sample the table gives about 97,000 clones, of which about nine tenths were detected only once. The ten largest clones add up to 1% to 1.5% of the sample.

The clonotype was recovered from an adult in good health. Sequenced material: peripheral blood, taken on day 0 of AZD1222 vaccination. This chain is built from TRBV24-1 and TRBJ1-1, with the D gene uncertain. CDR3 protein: CATSGGGNTEAFF. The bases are TGTGCCACCAGTGGAGGAGGGAACACTGAAGCTTTCTTT.